What follows are 30 T cell receptor beta chains derived from one specimen sequenced in a study of cytomegalovirus exposure and HLA in healthy donors. Here immunoSEQ multiplex PCR was the method, and the copy in TCRdb shows in-frame clones only, minus some. The table has under 80,000 clones, 94% seen once; the top ten hold approximately 3.5%. The specimen sequenced was PBMCs. Receptor source: a woman aged 18-29 years in good health and CMV-seropositive.

V and J are TRBV6-1 and TRBJ1-2, with TRBD1 matching over 9 bases. This CDR3 has 14 amino acids. From germline, CDR1 is MNHNS and CDR2 SASEGT. Germline trimming cut 8 bases from V and 8 bases from J; bases unmatched to any gene: 12. CDR3 nucleotides: TGTGCCAGCGGGGATACAGGGGGCGCGCCGGGCTACACCTTC. Protein product: CASGDTGGAPGYTF.

V is TRBV13 and J is TRBJ1-5; unclear D gene. CDR1 is PRHDT, CDR2 FYEKMQ, per germline (reference sequence). V was trimmed by 1 base and J by 2 bases, leaving 6 bases between them. This CDR3 is 14 amino acids long. CDR3 nucleotides: TGTGCCAGCAGCTTAGTTCGGGGCAATCAGCCCCAGCATTTT. It translates to CASSLVRGNQPQHF.

The rearrangement links TRBV7-9 to TRBJ2-3; possibly TRBD2 for D (5 bases). CDR3 length equals 15 residues. Trimming stripped 2 bases from V and 2 bases from J, with 11 bases between. The V gene's germline CDR1 is SEHNR and CDR2 FQNEAQ (reference sequence). The CDR3 loop is CASSLQAETTDTQYF. CDR3 nucleotides: TGTGCCAGCAGCTTACAAGCGGAGACCACAGATACGCAGTATTTT.

The chain employs TRBV4-3 and TRBJ2-1, with D perhaps TRBD2 (7 bases). The CDR3 extends over 15 amino acids. Germline V CDR1 and CDR2: LGHNA, YSLEER. Trimming left V 0 bases short and J 9 bases short, with 15 bases between. The CDR3 bases are TGCGCCAGCAGCCAAGATCGGGGGCGCGGGGGTGAGCAGTTCTTC. It codes for CASSQDRGRGGEQFF.

This clone has a handful of counts. V usage is TRBV6-1 and J usage is TRBJ2-6; D is unclear. The germline V and J ends were trimmed by 2 bases and 0 bases, with 8 bases remaining between them. The CDR3 totals 16 residues. Germline-derived CDR1 and CDR2 are MNHNS and SASEGT. The CDR3 region is CASSESESSGANVLTF. The CDR3 DNA reads TGTGCCAGCAGTGAATCGGAGAGCTCTGGGGCCAACGTCCTGACTTTC.

The chain combines TRBV5-4 with TRBJ2-7, with TRBD1 matching 10 bases. Germline assignment: CDR1 SGHNT and CDR2 YYREEE (reference sequence). This CDR3 is 15 amino acids long. V trimming: 4 bases; J trimming: 2 bases; junction bases outside the gene matches: 6. The chain's CDR3 is CASSAGTGETYEQYF. DNA for the CDR3: TGTGCCAGCAGCGCCGGGACAGGGGAGACCTACGAGCAGTACTTC.

The rearrangement links TRBV5-1 to TRBJ2-1; D might be TRBD2 (6 bases). Germline V CDR1 and CDR2: SGHRS, YFSETQ. The ends were cut back, 2 bases at V and 5 bases at J, with 14 bases in the middle. The CDR3 is made up of 15 amino acids. The DNA of the CDR3 is TGCGCCAGCAGCTTAGGAGGGGCGACTAACAATGAGCAGTTCTTC. Amino acids: CASSLGGATNNEQFF.

J is TRBJ1-4 and V is TRBV19, with 7 bases fitting TRBD1. The CDR3 has 14 amino acids. Per germline, CDR1 LNHDA and CDR2 SQIVND (reference sequence). After removal of 8 bases from V and 4 bases from J, the junction contained 7 bases not matched to a gene. CDR3: CASRTTGSNEKLFF. CDR3 bases: TGTGCCAGTCGCACGACAGGGAGTAATGAAAAACTGTTTTTT.

The chain links TRBV30 to TRBJ2-3; a weak D match, TRBD2 (5 bases). CDR1 is GTSNPN and CDR2 is SVGIG in the germline V gene (reference sequence). There are 15 residues in the CDR3. Trimming pared 3 bases from V and 0 bases from J, leaving 13 bases between. The chain's CDR3 is CAWRSASFSTDTQYF. The CDR3 coding sequence is TGTGCCTGGAGGTCGGCTAGCTTTAGCACAGATACGCAGTATTTT. The complete variable domain, with remaining parts taken from reference TRBV30 and TRBJ2-3, reads SQTIHQWPATLVQPVGSPLSLECTVEGTSNPNLYWYRQAAGRGLQLLFYSVGIGQISSEVPQNLSASRPQDRQFILSSKKLLLSDSGFYLCAWRSASFSTDTQYFGPGTRLTVL.

This clone has a single count. The J gene is TRBJ2-2, the V gene TRBV9, with D perhaps TRBD2 (6 bases). Germline CDR1 and CDR2: SGDLS and YYNGEE. The germline V and J ends were trimmed by 4 bases and 2 bases, with 15 bases remaining between them. The CDR3 runs 16 residues. Here the CDR3 DNA reads TGTGCCAGCAGCCCCCGTGGGGGACTTAACACCGGGGAGCTGTTTTTT. It codes for CASSPRGGLNTGELFF.

CDR3 sequence reads: CASSFLAGGNGGELFF. The CDR3 DNA reads TGTGCCAGCAGTTTCCTAGCGGGGGGCAATGGCGGGGAGCTGTTTTTT. The V gene is TRBV6-6, the J gene TRBJ2-2; 11 nucleotides agree with TRBD2. Germline V gene sequence: CDR1 MNHNY, CDR2 SVGAGI (reference sequence). The J segment lost 7 bases and the V segment lost 4 bases, leaving 8 bases of the junction unmatched. The CDR3 is made up of 16 amino acids.

This sequence joins TRBV2 and TRBJ2-7; D perhaps matches TRBD2 (5 bases). V was trimmed by 5 bases and J by 2 bases, leaving 10 bases between them. This CDR3 comprises 13 residues. Germline values: CDR1 SNHLY, CDR2 FYNNEI. The DNA for the CDR3 is TGTGCCAGCAGTTTTCAACTAGCCTACGAGCAGTACTTC. Translating gives CASSFQLAYEQYF. Full variable domain (outside the CDR3, taken from reference TRBV2 and TRBJ2-7): EPEVTQTPSHQVTQMGQEVILRCVPISNHLYFYWYRQILGQKVEFLVSFYNNEISEKSEIFDDQFSVERPDGSNFTLKIRSTKLEDSAMYFCASSFQLAYEQYFGPGTRLTVT.

This clone was detected a few times. The genes are TRBV27 and TRBJ1-1; perhaps TRBD1 as D (6 bases). CDR1 and CDR2 (germline): MNHEY, SMNVEV (reference sequence). Trimming shortened V by 2 bases and J by 1 base, and 11 bases separated the two germline ends. The CDR3 has 15 residues. The CDR3 protein is CASSLLTGTNTEAFF. The CDR3 nucleotides are TGTGCCAGCAGTTTACTAACAGGGACGAACACTGAAGCTTTCTTT.

The V gene is TRBV7-3, the J gene TRBJ2-2; no definite D call. The germline gives CDR1 SGHTA, CDR2 FQGTGA. The V and J ends lost 5 bases and 6 bases respectively, with 7 bases between them. This CDR3 comprises 12 residues. The CDR3 reads CASSLYPGELFF. The CDR3 DNA reads TGTGCCAGCAGCCTCTACCCCGGGGAGCTGTTTTTT.

The chain uses TRBV13 and TRBJ1-5; D perhaps matches TRBD1 (6 bases). CDR3 length: 12 amino acids. Per germline, CDR1 PRHDT and CDR2 FYEKMQ (reference sequence). V was shortened by 4 bases and J by 8 bases, with 9 bases between the two germline ends. The DNA of the CDR3 is TGTGCCAGCAGCTCCGAGGGGGAGCCCCAGCATTTT. This codes for CASSSEGEPQHF. Based on the CDR3 plus reference TRBV13 and TRBJ1-5, the full variable domain is AAGVIQSPRHLIKEKRETATLKCYPIPRHDTVYWYQQGPGQDPQFLISFYEKMQSDKGSIPDRFSAQQFSDYHSELNMSSLELGDSALYFCASSSEGEPQHFGDGTRLSIL.

The rearrangement uses TRBV27 and TRBJ2-1; 7 bases are shared with TRBD2. Germline V gives CDR1 MNHEY, CDR2 SMNVEV (reference sequence). Losses at the gene ends were 5 bases for V and 2 bases for J; bases not matched to a gene: 6. CDR3 size: 15 residues. The CDR3 DNA reads TGTGCCAGCAGTATTAGCGGGTACCCCTACAATGAGCAGTTCTTC. It is translated as CASSISGYPYNEQFF.

The genes are TRBV2 and TRBJ2-5; a possible D gene is TRBD2 (6 bases). Germline-derived CDR1 and CDR2 are SNHLY and FYNNEI. CDR3 length: 18 amino acids. The V and J ends lost 4 bases and 1 base respectively, with 22 bases between them. This chain's CDR3 is CASSARLAGSSGQETQYF. CDR3 nucleotides: TGTGCCAGCAGTGCGAGATTAGCCGGGAGCTCTGGCCAAGAGACCCAGTACTTC. The full variable domain, rest sourced from reference TRBV2 and TRBJ2-5, is EPEVTQTPSHQVTQMGQEVILRCVPISNHLYFYWYRQILGQKVEFLVSFYNNEISEKSEIFDDQFSVERPDGSNFTLKIRSTKLEDSAMYFCASSARLAGSSGQETQYFGPGTRLLVL.

This chain uses TRBV27 with TRBJ2-5; 8 bases agree with TRBD1. This CDR3 region has 16 residues. V shed 0 bases and J 4 bases; nucleotides not matched to a gene: 7. Looked up from germline, CDR1 is MNHEY and CDR2 is SMNVEV (reference sequence). CDR3 residues: CASSLSKGQGPETQYF. As DNA, the CDR3 is TGTGCCAGCAGTTTATCGAAAGGACAGGGTCCAGAGACCCAGTACTTC.

This clone appeared a single time. The rearrangement links TRBV7-9 to TRBJ1-5; 7 bases line up with TRBD1. The CDR3 runs to 17 residues. In germline, CDR1 is SEHNR, CDR2 FQNEAQ (reference sequence). J gave up 5 bases and V 6 bases, and 16 bases lay outside the gene matches. CDR3 DNA sequence: TGTGCCAGCAGTTTATACAGGGGAGTGGGGCAGGATCAGCCCCAGCATTTT. This codes for CASSLYRGVGQDQPQHF.

This rearrangement joins TRBV5-8 to TRBJ2-7; TRBD1 might be the D (6 bases). CDR3 size: 16 residues. Trimming left V 5 bases short and J 4 bases short, with 22 bases between. The germline CDR1 and CDR2 sequences are SGHTS and YDEGEE. The DNA of the CDR3 is TGTGCCAGCAGGGGGGTCAATGCGAGGGGGAAGTACGAGCAGTACTTC. This gives the protein CASRGVNARGKYEQYF.

V is TRBV6-5 and J is TRBJ2-1, with 11 bases matching TRBD2. This CDR3 is built from 14 residues. Germline CDR1 is MNHEY and CDR2 is SVGAGI. The J segment lost 4 bases and the V segment lost 6 bases, leaving 2 bases of the junction unmatched. The chain's CDR3 is CASRLAGVYNEQFF. CDR3 nucleotide sequence: TGTGCCAGCAGACTAGCGGGAGTTTACAATGAGCAGTTCTTC.

The chain combines TRBV6-6 with TRBJ1-2, with TRBD1 identical over 7 bases. V dropped 4 bases and J dropped 8; count of bases not matched to a gene: 10. The CDR3 covers 14 residues. The V gene's germline CDR1 is MNHNY and CDR2 SVGAGI (reference sequence). The CDR3 DNA reads TGTGCCAGCAGTTCCCGGGACAGCTCGTCGGGCTACACCTTC. Its translation is CASSSRDSSSGYTF.

The chain carries TRBV5-6 and TRBJ2-1; maybe TRBD1 (5 bases). V dropped 6 bases and J dropped 5 bases, with 12 bases sitting between them. Germline CDR1 reads SGHDT; CDR2 reads YYEEEE. The CDR3 length is 13 residues. The CDR3 region has the DNA TGTGCCAGCACCCAGGGTCCCAACAATGAGCAGTTCTTC. Translating gives CASTQGPNNEQFF. Variable domain in full (rest from reference TRBV5-6 and TRBJ2-1): DAGVTQSPTHLIKTRGQQVTLRCSPKSGHDTVSWYQQALGQGPQFIFQYYEEEERQRGNFPDRFSGHQFPNYSSELNVNALLLGDSALYLCASTQGPNNEQFFGPGTRLTVL.

The chain has TRBV5-1 and TRBJ2-1, with TRBD2 identical over 10 bases. Losses at the gene ends were 4 bases for V and 3 bases for J; bases not matched to a gene: 10. CDR1 and CDR2 from the germline V gene are SGHRS and YFSETQ. The CDR3 is 17 amino acids. The CDR3 is CASSMQPTSGDYNEQFF. CDR3 nucleotide sequence: TGCGCCAGCAGCATGCAACCAACTAGCGGGGACTACAATGAGCAGTTCTTC.

This chain connects TRBV13 to TRBJ2-1; no clear D. The CDR3 covers 15 residues. V lost 1 base and J lost 12, with 19 bases in between. Germline V gene data show CDR1 as PRHDT and CDR2 as FYEKMQ (reference sequence). This chain's CDR3 is CASSLVGGSVLGQFF. As DNA, the CDR3 is TGTGCCAGCAGCTTAGTAGGTGGGTCGGTGCTAGGGCAGTTCTTC.

Only one count was recorded for this clone. DNA for the CDR3: TGCGCCAGCAGAGAGACAGGTGATGTTCAGCCCCAGCATTTT. Its protein is CASRETGDVQPQHF. This chain connects TRBV10-2 to TRBJ1-5; D might be TRBD1 (6 bases). CDR1 WSHSY and CDR2 SAAADI come from the germline V gene. Trimming removed 6 bases at V and 6 bases at J, with 15 bases between. This CDR3 has 14 residues.

The chain carries TRBV2 and TRBJ1-6; 7 nucleotides align to TRBD1. This CDR3 region has 15 residues. V trimming: 2 bases; J trimming: 7 bases; junction bases outside the gene matches: 5. Germline loops: CDR1 SNHLY, CDR2 FYNNEI. The DNA for the CDR3 is TGTGCCAGCAGTGAATGGGGACAGTTAAATTCACCCCTCCACTTT. Amino acid sequence: CASSEWGQLNSPLHF.

The chain uses TRBV2 and TRBJ2-3, with 9 bases matching TRBD2. CDR1 is SNHLY, CDR2 FYNNEI, per germline. The CDR3 extends over 13 amino acids. The J segment lost 12 bases and the V segment lost 7 bases, leaving 11 bases of the junction unmatched. CDR3 DNA sequence: TGTGCCAGCACAAGAGTTCCGGGACTAGCTCAGTATTTT. Translation gives CASTRVPGLAQYF.

The V call is TRBV29-1, the J call TRBJ2-2, with 7 bases lining up with TRBD2. J was trimmed by 5 bases and V by 5 bases; bases with no gene match: 5. Per the germline V gene, CDR1 is SQVTM and CDR2 is ANQGSEA. The CDR3 sequence is 13 residues long. The CDR3: CSVPGGNTGELFF. DNA for the CDR3: TGCAGCGTTCCCGGGGGGAATACCGGGGAGCTGTTTTTT.

The chain employs TRBV7-3 and TRBJ2-7, with TRBD1 matching 9 bases. Germline V gene lookup returns CDR1 SGHTA and CDR2 FQGTGA. The CDR3 has 14 amino acids. Germline trimming cut 1 base from V and 2 bases from J; bases unmatched to any gene: 0. The CDR3 reads CASSLRQGAYEQYF. The CDR3 DNA is TGTGCCAGCAGCTTAAGACAGGGGGCCTACGAGCAGTACTTC.